What follows are 25 T cell receptor beta chains derived from one specimen sequenced in a study of blood T cell repertoires in COVID-19. Sequenced by immunoSEQ multiplex PCR; TCRdb stores in-frame clones only, minus some. The sample shows about 480,000 clones, 88% of them seen only once. The sequencing sample was made of peripheral blood. These receptors originate from a woman between 45 and 65 years old with COVID-19, enrolled during active disease.

The sample holds one count of this clone. This chain links TRBV6-5 with TRBJ1-3; no firm D call. V lost 5 bases to trimming and J lost 0 bases, with 11 bases between them. Germline V CDR1 and CDR2: MNHEY, SVGAGI. The CDR3 contains 15 residues. This chain's CDR3 is CASSIDTISGNTIYF. DNA for the CDR3: TGTGCCAGCAGTATCGACACCATCTCTGGAAACACCATATATTTT.

This clone was counted a single time. The CDR3 reads CASSLFGTTNTEAFF. CDR3 bases: TGTGCCAGCAGTTTATTTGGGACTACGAACACTGAAGCTTTCTTT. The V call is TRBV27, the J call TRBJ1-1; D perhaps matches TRBD1 (5 bases). Germline CDR1 reads MNHEY; CDR2 reads SMNVEV (reference sequence). The ends were cut back, 1 base at V and 1 base at J, with 10 bases in the middle. The length of the CDR3 is 15 residues.

The chain links TRBV11-2 to TRBJ2-7; possible D gene TRBD1, 7 bases. There are 14 residues in the CDR3. The V gene lost 6 bases and the J gene lost 6 bases, with 18 bases spanning the gap. Germline CDR1 is SGHAT and CDR2 is FQNNGV. The CDR3 spells CASSPAAQGGEQYF. Written as DNA, the CDR3 is TGTGCCAGCAGTCCCGCGGCGCAGGGGGGCGAGCAGTACTTC.

Worth noting for this clone: Other DNA sequences from this sample encode an identical CDR3 as well. The gene calls are TRBV5-1 and TRBJ1-5, with 7 bases identical to TRBD1. CDR3 length: 15 amino acids. Per the germline V gene, CDR1 is SGHRS and CDR2 is YFSETQ. Trimming at V came to 0 bases and at J to 2 bases, leaving 2 bases not matched to a gene. The chain's CDR3 is CASSLGQGGNQPQHF. The DNA of the CDR3 is TGCGCCAGCAGCTTGGGACAGGGAGGCAATCAGCCCCAGCATTTT.

This rearrangement joins TRBV9 to TRBJ1-1; D perhaps matches TRBD1 (5 bases). Germline V CDR1 and CDR2: SGDLS, YYNGEE. CDR3 length: 16 amino acids. V was clipped by 0 bases and J by 4 bases, with 16 bases between them. CDR3 DNA: TGTGCCAGCAGCGTAGCCCCCGGAGGGGCCCTCACTGAAGCTTTCTTT. Translating gives CASSVAPGGALTEAFF. Full variable domain (missing parts from reference TRBV9 and TRBJ1-1): DSGVTQTPKHLITATGQRVTLRCSPRSGDLSVYWYQQSLDQGLQFLIQYYNGEERAKGNILERFSAQQFPDLHSELNLSSLELGDSALYFCASSVAPGGALTEAFFGQGTRLTVV.

The V and J genes are TRBV1 and TRBJ2-6; the DNA was not used to check the table's D call, TRBD2. TRBV1 has pseudogene status. The CDR3 runs to 15 residues. CDR3 bases: TGCACCAGCAGCCAAGGCGGGGCTGGGGCCAACGTCCTGACTTTC. Residues: CTSSQGGAGANVLTF.

This chain joins TRBV23-1 and TRBJ2-3; a possible D gene is TRBD2 (5 bases). TRBV23-1 is known as an ORF, though its function is uncertain. This CDR3 comprises 15 residues. V dropped 6 bases and J dropped 10 bases, with 23 bases sitting between them. CDR3 sequence (DNA): TGCGCCAGCAGCGATGTAGGCAGGACCGGGCGGGCGCAGTATTTT. Its protein is CASSDVGRTGRAQYF.

The V call is TRBV28, the J call TRBJ2-7, with D uncertain. V was cut by 2 bases and J by 1 base, with 6 bases left in between. From germline, CDR1 is MDHEN and CDR2 SYDVKM. The CDR3 contains 13 residues. CDR3 sequence: CASSLDGSYEQYF. The CDR3 DNA follows: TGTGCCAGCAGTTTAGACGGGTCCTACGAGCAGTACTTC.

The chain links TRBV19 to TRBJ1-1; D is ambiguous. Germline CDR1 reads LNHDA; CDR2 reads SQIVND (reference sequence). The CDR3 length is 14 residues. V shed 6 bases and J shed 9 bases, with 20 bases lying between them. CDR3 DNA sequence: TGTGCCAGTAGGCCCTCGAAGGACTCCCCCAAAGCTTTCTTT. Translating it yields CASRPSKDSPKAFF.

J is TRBJ1-1 and V is TRBV21-1. TRBV21-1 is a pseudogene segment. The CDR3 length is 17 residues. CDR3 sequence (DNA): TGTGCCAGCAGCAAAGTTGGCGGGACCTACATGAACACTGAAGCTTTCTTT. Translating gives CASSKVGGTYMNTEAFF.

The chain combines TRBV9 with TRBJ2-1; D is uncertain. Trimming stripped 0 bases from V and 7 bases from J, with 8 bases between. Germline V gene data show CDR1 as SGDLS and CDR2 as YYNGEE. The CDR3 consists of 13 residues. As DNA, the CDR3 is TGTGCCAGCAGCGTAGCTACGAGGAATGAGCAGTTCTTC. Its translation: CASSVATRNEQFF.

Remarks on this clone: Germline is not matched at one junction end, which may reflect a read error. The chain couples TRBV5-6 to TRBJ1-1; the D is unclear. Germline V CDR1 and CDR2: SGHDT, YYEEEE. The CDR3 length is 10 residues. In nucleotides, the CDR3 is TGTGCCAGCAGCGGTGATACGGAGACCTTT. Translated: CASSGDTETF.

This rearrangement joins TRBV29-1 to TRBJ1-4; TRBD1 matches 9 bases. Germline CDR1 reads SQVTM; CDR2 reads ANQGSEA. The CDR3 has 15 residues. V was clipped by 2 bases and J by 5 bases; unmatched bases: 6. This CDR3 reads CSVERGTGTNEKLFF. CDR3 nucleotide sequence: TGCAGCGTTGAAAGGGGGACAGGGACGAATGAAAAACTGTTTTTT.

This sequence joins TRBV5-6 and TRBJ1-3; no definite D call. Germline CDR1 is SGHDT and CDR2 is YYEEEE. V was cut by 2 bases and J by 0 bases, with 12 bases left in between. The CDR3 is made up of 16 amino acids. The CDR3 loop reads CASSFFVPRSGNTIYF. CDR3 DNA: TGTGCCAGCAGCTTTTTCGTACCGCGCTCTGGAAACACCATATATTTT.

V usage is TRBV29-1 and J usage is TRBJ1-1, with D maybe TRBD1 (6 bases). CDR1 and CDR2 (germline): SQVTM, ANQGSEA. V was pared by 5 bases and J by 6 bases, with 19 bases between. The length of the CDR3 is 14 residues. The DNA of the CDR3 is TGCAGCGTTTACGGCCCCTTAGGGGGGGCTGAAGCTTTCTTT. Translating gives CSVYGPLGGAEAFF.

The chain carries TRBV5-1 and TRBJ2-1; 12 positions match TRBD1. V lost 4 bases to trimming and J lost 9 bases; unmatched junction nucleotides: 8. Germline CDR1 is SGHRS and CDR2 is YFSETQ. The CDR3 length is 15 residues. CDR3 residues: CASSQYGTGGGEQFF. As DNA, the CDR3 is TGCGCCAGCAGCCAATACGGGACAGGGGGCGGTGAGCAGTTCTTC.

The CDR3 loop reads CASIPPGTAYGYTF. CDR3 DNA sequence: TGTGCCAGCATCCCCCCAGGGACAGCATATGGCTACACCTTC. This chain connects TRBV28 to TRBJ1-2, with TRBD1 matching 7 bases. Germline values: CDR1 MDHEN, CDR2 SYDVKM. The CDR3 totals 14 residues. V lost 7 bases and J lost 5; bases outside the gene matches: 10.

The rearrangement joins TRBV18 to TRBJ1-1; D is possibly TRBD1 (5 bases). This CDR3 has 14 residues. V lost 6 bases and J 3 bases, leaving 14 bases between the germline ends. Germline V gene sequence: CDR1 KGHSH, CDR2 LQKENI. CDR3 sequence reads: CASSRGGTDTEAFF. The CDR3 coding sequence is TGTGCCAGCTCTCGGGGGGGTACGGACACTGAAGCTTTCTTT.

The chain combines TRBV5-1 with TRBJ2-3, with a weak D call TRBD2 (6 bases). Trimming took 0 bases from V and 7 from J, leaving 12 bases between them. The CDR3 covers 14 residues. The germline CDR1 and CDR2 sequences are SGHRS and YFSETQ. CDR3: CASSLDGGRNTQYF. In nucleotides, the CDR3 is TGCGCCAGCAGCTTGGACGGAGGGAGGAATACGCAGTATTTT.

This chain links TRBV24-1 with TRBJ2-5, with 9 bases fitting TRBD1. The CDR3 runs to 18 residues. V gave up 2 bases and J gave up 1 base; unmatched junction bases: 10. Germline CDR1 and CDR2: KGHDR and SFDVKD. The CDR3 region is CATSDWPGQGPLQETQYF. The DNA of the CDR3 is TGTGCCACCAGTGATTGGCCGGGACAGGGCCCCCTCCAAGAGACCCAGTACTTC.

The rearrangement uses TRBV7-2 and TRBJ1-2; D remains unclear. The CDR3 runs to 14 residues. V lost 5 bases and J lost 4, with 14 bases in between. CDR1 is SGHTA and CDR2 is FQGNSA in the germline V gene. The chain's CDR3 is CASSLEQYRYGYTF. CDR3 DNA: TGTGCCAGCAGCCTGGAACAGTACCGCTATGGCTACACCTTC. Variable domain in full (rest from reference TRBV7-2 and TRBJ1-2): GAGVSQSPSNKVTEKGKDVELRCDPISGHTALYWYRQSLGQGLEFLIYFQGNSAPDKSGLPSDRFSAERTGGSVSTLTIQRTQQEDSAVYLCASSLEQYRYGYTFGSGTRLTVV.

This clone appeared a few times. The rearrangement joins TRBV6-5 to TRBJ2-6; the D gene is possibly TRBD1 (6 bases). CDR3 length equals 14 residues. V lost 10 bases and J lost 4, with 14 bases in between. Germline V CDR1 and CDR2: MNHEY, SVGAGI. CDR3 amino acids: CAILRTVGANVLTF. CDR3 in DNA: TGTGCCATCCTAAGGACAGTCGGGGCCAACGTCCTGACTTTC.

The chain employs TRBV9 and TRBJ1-6; no clear D. The CDR3 covers 13 residues. Germline CDR1 and CDR2: SGDLS and YYNGEE. Trimming left V 2 bases short and J 7 bases short, with 7 bases between. The CDR3 loop is CASSVAENSPLHF. CDR3 bases: TGTGCCAGCAGCGTGGCGGAAAATTCACCCCTCCACTTT.

The chain carries TRBV7-9 and TRBJ1-3; maybe TRBD1 (5 bases). With 4 bases removed from V and 4 bases from J, the gap between germline ends came to 26 bases. CDR3 length: 19 amino acids. In germline, CDR1 is SEHNR, CDR2 FQNEAQ (reference sequence). The CDR3 is CASSSPPGAGGEGGNTIYF. In nucleotides, the CDR3 is TGTGCCAGCAGCTCCCCTCCCGGAGCGGGAGGGGAAGGGGGAAACACCATATATTTT.

The rearrangement links TRBV5-4 to TRBJ1-1; 10 bases agree with TRBD1. CDR1 SGHNT and CDR2 YYREEE come from the germline V gene (reference sequence). V lost 5 bases, J lost 4 bases, and 8 bases stayed unmatched. There are 15 residues in the CDR3. This CDR3 is CASSWDRGGSTEAFF. CDR3 nucleotide sequence: TGTGCCAGCAGTTGGGACAGGGGAGGATCCACTGAAGCTTTCTTT. Supplemented by reference TRBV5-4 and TRBJ1-1, the full variable domain reads ETGVTQSPTHLIKTRGQQVTLRCSSQSGHNTVSWYQQALGQGPQFIFQYYREEENGRGNFPPRFSGLQFPNYSSELNVNALELDDSALYLCASSWDRGGSTEAFFGQGTRLTVV.